This T cell receptor (beta chain) was captured by sequencing in a study of post-analysis software for immune sequencing data. On the study more broadly: In terms of disease course, relapsing-remitting, secondary progressive and progressive-relapsing multiple sclerosis were included. Study-level findings and limits: Controls had significantly higher normalized Chao1 diversity than multiple sclerosis patients.

On this clonotype: Its specificity is unknown.

Prepared TCR beta cDNA libraries contained unique molecular identifiers. Via MiXCR, TCRdb re-called the PCR reads, giving one row per CDR3 protein. The top ten clones hold 9% to 13% of a sample with some 500,000 distinct CDR3 sequences, approximately 45% of them seen once. The TCR was taken from a girl between 5 and 17 years old with multiple sclerosis. Sequenced material: blood.

The CDR3 DNA sequence: TGTGCCAGCAGCTTAGGCAGGGGGCTGTTGGGTTACGAGCAGTACTTC. It codes for CASSLGRGLLGYEQYF. The chain couples TRBV11-2 to TRBJ2-4, with 8 nucleotides matching TRBD1. The J call may be mistaken, given a closer DNA end match to TRBJ2-7. This CDR3 region has 16 residues. Germline CDR1 reads SGHAT; CDR2 reads FQNNGV.